The 25 T cell receptor beta chains listed next were all sequenced from one sample in a study of shared clonotypes between healthy human individuals. Generated by immunoSEQ multiplex PCR, the TCRdb table keeps only in-frame clones and is missing some. The data hold some 2,500,000 clones, with around 90% observed a single time. Sequencing input: naive CD4+ T cells from PBMCs. Described subset: CD45RA+ positively selected. These receptors all stem from a man between 18 and 35 years old in good health. Some clones in this sample may be carry-over from other donors' samples.

A note on this clone: Other DNA sequences from this sample encode an identical CDR3 as well. This chain links TRBV5-1 with TRBJ2-7; 9 nucleotides line up with TRBD1. The CDR3 loop spans 13 amino acids. J was trimmed by 3 bases and V by 7 bases; bases with no gene match: 5. The germline CDR1 and CDR2 sequences are SGHRS and YFSETQ. CDR3 bases: TGCGCCAGCTCGCTGACAGGGGGCTACGAGCAGTACTTC. Protein: CASSLTGGYEQYF.

The rearrangement uses TRBV7-9 and TRBJ2-1, with TRBD2 matching 10 bases. Germline lookup yields CDR1 SEHNR and CDR2 FQNEAQ (reference sequence). V was clipped by 5 bases and J by 8 bases; unmatched bases: 6. This CDR3 region has 14 residues. CDR3 protein: CASSPLAGVDEQFF. In DNA form, the CDR3 reads TGTGCCAGCAGCCCCCTAGCGGGAGTGGATGAGCAGTTCTTC.

Here the CDR3 DNA reads TGCAGCGTTGGTCCGGTACTATCCTACGAGCAGTACTTC. This gives the protein CSVGPVLSYEQYF. The J gene is TRBJ2-7, the V gene TRBV29-1; D remains ambiguous. The CDR3 is 13 residues long. Between the trimmed V and J ends, which lost 4 bases and 1 base, there was a span of 11 bases. Germline V CDR1 and CDR2: SQVTM, ANQGSEA.

The V gene is TRBV18, the J gene TRBJ2-7, with a possible D match to TRBD2 (5 bases). The CDR3 has 13 residues. From germline, CDR1 is KGHSH and CDR2 LQKENI. V lost 2 bases and J 6 bases, leaving 11 bases between the germline ends. The chain's CDR3 is CASSPEGYGEQYF. Here the CDR3 DNA reads TGTGCCAGCTCACCAGAGGGATACGGCGAGCAGTACTTC.

As to this clone: Other DNA sequences in the same sample also yield this CDR3. The V gene is TRBV5-1, the J gene TRBJ2-3; tentatively, D is TRBD1 or TRBD2 (5 bases each). Germline CDR1 reads SGHRS; CDR2 reads YFSETQ. The CDR3 has 14 amino acids. V dropped 4 bases and J dropped 2 bases, with 11 bases sitting between them. The CDR3 bases are TGCGCCAGCAGCACGGGGACGGCCACAGATACGCAGTATTTT. It specifies CASSTGTATDTQYF.

This clone was seen a single time. The chain links TRBV9 to TRBJ1-2; D is unresolved. Per the germline V gene, CDR1 is SGDLS and CDR2 is YYNGEE. This CDR3 comprises 14 residues. V was pared by 2 bases and J by 8 bases, with 16 bases between. The DNA of the CDR3 is TGTGCCAGCAGCGTTTTCGGGGTTGCGGGAGGCTACACCTTC. It is translated as CASSVFGVAGGYTF.

The J gene is TRBJ2-1, the V gene TRBV13; D ambiguous. V lost 1 base to trimming and J lost 5 bases, with 15 bases between them. The CDR3 consists of 16 residues. In germline, CDR1 is PRHDT, CDR2 FYEKMQ (reference sequence). The DNA for the CDR3 is TGTGCCAGCAGCTTAGTTAGACCTAGGCCTAACAATGAGCAGTTCTTC. Translation: CASSLVRPRPNNEQFF.

This chain connects TRBV5-1 to TRBJ2-7, with D unresolved. Germline CDR1 SGHRS, CDR2 YFSETQ. The germline V and J ends were trimmed by 4 bases and 7 bases, with 18 bases remaining between them. The CDR3 spans 14 residues. The CDR3 loop is CASSPATLLGEQYF. The CDR3, as DNA: TGCGCCAGCAGCCCGGCGACCCTCCTGGGGGAGCAGTACTTC.

This rearrangement joins TRBV6-1 to TRBJ2-5; D is possibly TRBD1 or TRBD2 (6 bases each). The CDR3 extends over 14 amino acids. CDR1 and CDR2 (germline): MNHNS, SASEGT. With 6 bases removed from V and 5 bases from J, the gap between germline ends came to 16 bases. CDR3 protein: CASSQRGVWETQYF. In DNA, the CDR3 is TGTGCCAGCAGCCAAAGGGGGGTCTGGGAGACCCAGTACTTC.

The genes are TRBV30 and TRBJ2-7, with D possibly being TRBD1 or TRBD2 (6 bases each). Trimming took off 2 bases at V and 3 bases at J, with 23 bases between the two ends. The CDR3 has 17 residues. Germline V lookup: CDR1 GTSNPN, CDR2 SVGIG (reference sequence). The CDR3: CAWSSGAMASRYYEQYF. The DNA for the CDR3 is TGTGCCTGGAGTTCGGGGGCAATGGCCTCTCGCTACTACGAGCAGTACTTC.

V gene TRBV11-1 combines with J gene TRBJ2-1, with D tentatively TRBD1 (6 bases). V gave up 5 bases and J gave up 1 base, with 9 bases separating them. The germline V gene has CDR1 SGHAT and CDR2 FQDESV (reference sequence). The CDR3 consists of 14 residues. DNA of the CDR3: TGTGCCAGCAGCAGGACAGTTTCCTACAATGAGCAGTTCTTC. Amino acids: CASSRTVSYNEQFF.

The genes are TRBV30 and TRBJ2-6, with TRBD2 identical over 10 bases. The CDR3 is made up of 14 amino acids. Germline values: CDR1 GTSNPN, CDR2 SVGIG (reference sequence). V was clipped by 5 bases and J by 2 bases; unmatched bases: 0. The CDR3, as DNA: TGTGCCTGGCTAGCGGGAGCTGGGGCCAACGTCCTGACTTTC. This translates into CAWLAGAGANVLTF. Variable domain in full (rest from reference TRBV30 and TRBJ2-6): SQTIHQWPATLVQPVGSPLSLECTVEGTSNPNLYWYRQAAGRGLQLLFYSVGIGQISSEVPQNLSASRPQDRQFILSSKKLLLSDSGFYLCAWLAGAGANVLTFGAGSRLTVL.

The chain recombines TRBV29-1 with TRBJ2-4; D is ambiguous. V lost 5 bases, J lost 6 bases, and 8 bases lay in between. This CDR3 comprises 11 residues. In germline, CDR1 is SQVTM, CDR2 ANQGSEA. This CDR3 is CSVLVSNIQYF. As DNA, the CDR3 is TGCAGCGTTCTAGTCTCAAACATTCAGTACTTC.

This chain connects TRBV29-1 to TRBJ1-4, with D maybe TRBD1 (5 bases). From germline, CDR1 is SQVTM and CDR2 ANQGSEA. The CDR3 consists of 13 residues. The germline V and J ends were trimmed by 2 bases and 6 bases, with 10 bases remaining between them. CDR3 nucleotides: TGCAGCGTTGAACCGGGGGGGGATGAAAAACTGTTTTTT. This encodes CSVEPGGDEKLFF.

This chain uses TRBV11-2 with TRBJ1-2, with no clear D. Germline CDR1 SGHAT, CDR2 FQNNGV. The CDR3 is 13 amino acids. The V gene lost 4 bases and the J gene lost 6 bases, with 12 bases spanning the gap. DNA for the CDR3: TGTGCCAGCAGCTATCGGAATCGTGATGGCTACACCTTC. This codes for CASSYRNRDGYTF.

The chain combines TRBV30 with TRBJ1-4; D remains unclear. Deletions cut 1 base from V and 7 bases from J, with 7 bases between. CDR1 and CDR2 from the germline V gene are GTSNPN and SVGIG (reference sequence). The CDR3 contains 12 residues. The CDR3 bases are TGTGCCTGGAGTGATCCGGGTGAAAAACTGTTTTTT. This translates into CAWSDPGEKLFF.

The genes are TRBV18 and TRBJ2-7, with 12 positions matching TRBD2. The CDR3 loop spans 15 amino acids. Germline CDR1 is KGHSH and CDR2 is LQKENI. V lost 0 bases, J lost 4 bases, and 1 base stayed unmatched. CDR3 residues: CASSPPTSGSYEQYF. CDR3 in DNA: TGTGCCAGCTCACCACCGACTAGCGGGAGTTACGAGCAGTACTTC.

This clone appeared a single time. The chain uses TRBV30 and TRBJ2-2; possible D gene TRBD2, 7 bases. The CDR3 totals 13 residues. Trimming left V 7 bases short and J 3 bases short, with 12 bases between. Germline CDR1 reads GTSNPN; CDR2 reads SVGIG (reference sequence). CDR3 DNA: TGTGCCTCACGGGGGGCGTACACCGGGGAGCTGTTTTTT. This gives the protein CASRGAYTGELFF.

The chain uses TRBV7-3 and TRBJ2-1, with D possibly called TRBD1 or TRBD2 (6 bases each). This CDR3 has 16 residues. Trimming removed 7 bases from V and 4 bases from J, with 20 bases in between. CDR1 SGHTA and CDR2 FQGTGA come from the germline V gene. CDR3 nucleotide sequence: TGTGCCAGCACCCCGAGGGGCGGGACACCTTACAATGAGCAGTTCTTC. This encodes CASTPRGGTPYNEQFF.

The chain employs TRBV6-6 and TRBJ2-3; 9 bases match TRBD2. Per germline, CDR1 MNHNY and CDR2 SVGAGI (reference sequence). Germline trimming cut 7 bases from V and 7 bases from J; bases unmatched to any gene: 15. The CDR3 is 16 residues long. CDR3 DNA: TGTGCCAGCATTGACCTCGGACTAGCGAATACGAATACGCAGTATTTT. Its translation: CASIDLGLANTNTQYF.

V gene TRBV25-1 combines with J gene TRBJ1-2; no reliable D call. This CDR3 comprises 13 residues. The germline gives CDR1 MGHDK, CDR2 SYGVNS. V was pared by 2 bases and J by 4 bases, with 8 bases between. CDR3 sequence reads: CASSETLGYGYTF. The CDR3 DNA is TGTGCCAGCAGTGAAACTTTAGGCTATGGCTACACCTTC.

The J gene is TRBJ2-3, the V gene TRBV9; D could derive from TRBD1 or TRBD2 (6 bases each). Germline V lookup: CDR1 SGDLS, CDR2 YYNGEE. V shed 3 bases and J shed 6 bases, with 17 bases lying between them. CDR3 length: 15 amino acids. Here the CDR3 DNA reads TGTGCCAGCAGCGCGGCTTGGAGGGGGAGCGATACGCAGTATTTT. This translates into CASSAAWRGSDTQYF.

The CDR3 nucleotides are TGCGCCAGCAGCTTACGACCGGGACAAACGAACACTGAAGCTTTCTTT. It translates to CASSLRPGQTNTEAFF. This chain uses TRBV5-1 with TRBJ1-1, with D possibly TRBD1 on 6 matching bases. Germline V gives CDR1 SGHRS, CDR2 YFSETQ. The germline V and J ends were trimmed by 2 bases and 1 base, with 15 bases remaining between them. CDR3 length equals 16 residues.

The chain is built from TRBV5-8 and TRBJ1-2; D not resolved. CDR1 is SGHTS, CDR2 YDEGEE, per germline. The V gene lost 0 bases and the J gene lost 8 bases, with 11 bases spanning the gap. There are 13 residues in the CDR3. CDR3 in amino acids: CASSLGGVGGYTF. The DNA for the CDR3 is TGTGCCAGCAGCTTGGGTGGAGTCGGGGGCTACACCTTC. Filled out from reference TRBV5-8 and TRBJ1-2, the complete variable domain reads EAGVTQSPTHLIKTRGQQATLRCSPISGHTSVYWYQQALGLGLQFLLWYDEGEERNRGNFPPRFSGRQFPNYSSELNVNALELEDSALYLCASSLGGVGGYTFGSGTRLTVV.

The genes are TRBV5-1 and TRBJ2-3, with TRBD1 matching over 7 bases. CDR1 and CDR2 from the germline V gene are SGHRS and YFSETQ. The CDR3 consists of 15 residues. The trim removed 4 bases at V and 0 bases at J, leaving 5 bases unmatched. CDR3 residues: CASSRGQPSTDTQYF. For the CDR3, the DNA is TGCGCCAGCAGCCGGGGACAGCCTAGCACAGATACGCAGTATTTT.